The clone carrying this T cell receptor (beta chain) was recorded many times. The antigen is not known. The record originates from a study of spatial heterogeneity in lung cancer. Every molecule of TCR cDNA had its own unique molecular identifier. TCRdb re-called the 5' RACE reads through MiXCR, storing one row per CDR3 protein. The table shows about 90,000 distinct CDR3 sequences, with approximately 8.5% occurring only once. Time point defined: sample taken at primary tumor resection. Unsorted whole RNA samples from tumor, nontumor lung or frozen PBMC were sequenced. The study, taken as a whole, reports: In blood, ubiquitous expanded tumor TCRs appeared more at resection than follow-up.

The source was PBMCs, collected at surgery. This sequence originates from a male donor with early-stage non-small cell lung cancer.

The CDR3 spells CASISGREETQYF. The CDR3 nucleotides are TGTGCCAGCATTTCTGGCAGGGAAGAGACCCAGTACTTC. This sequence joins TRBV28 and TRBJ2-5; perhaps TRBD1 as D (5 bases). The V gene's germline CDR1 is MDHEN and CDR2 SYDVKM. Trimming stripped 7 bases from V and 3 bases from J, with 12 bases between. The CDR3 spans 13 residues.